This T cell receptor beta chain came from a study of T cell responses to AZD1222 COVID-19 vaccine. Assay used: immunoSEQ multiplex PCR; TCRdb lists only in-frame clones, some missing. The sample carries 65,000 to 75,000 clones, around 84% recorded once. The CDR3 has 13 residues. The germline V gene has CDR1 LGHNA and CDR2 YSLEER. The V and J ends lost 5 bases and 4 bases respectively, with 11 bases between them. Whole-study findings and limits: White British people made up most donors, females outnumbered males, and clonal diversity was possibly underestimated. No repertoire was sampled before or during the peak T cell response, only after it. Compared with day 0, the breadth and depth of the Spike-specific TCR repertoire rose significantly after two doses of AZD1222.

Notes on this clone: Its antigen remains unidentified.

The chain combines TRBV4-3 with TRBJ1-2; D perhaps matches TRBD1 (6 bases). The sample here was peripheral blood, taken on day 0 of AZD1222 vaccination. This TCR came from an adult in good health. The CDR3 sequence is CASSRGVGYGYTF. CDR3 sequence (DNA): TGCGCCAGCAGCAGGGGGGTTGGCTATGGCTACACCTTC.